This is a list of T cell receptor beta chains from one sample in a study of blood T cell repertoires in COVID-19. The method was immunoSEQ multiplex PCR; TCRdb's version includes in-frame clones alone and lacks a portion of them. The table shows around 16,000 clones, with roughly 85% occurring only once. Sequencing input: peripheral blood. The source of these receptors is a human donor in a cohort sampled during active COVID-19. Each CDR3 is given with its conserved first and last residue. Fields, in order: J gene, V gene, clone size, D gene, CDR3 protein, CDR3 DNA. D genes are given only for firm matches. Size values are once, few and many counts, or a class for expanded clones, and some rows have none.

>TRBJ2-2|TRBV5-1|-|TRBD2
CASTTTSNTGELFF
TGCGCCAGCACCACGACTAGCAACACCGGGGAGCTGTTTTTT
>TRBJ2-5|TRBV5-1|-|TRBD2
CASSLGLAGLGETQYF
TGCGCCAGCAGCTTGGGGCTAGCGGGCCTAGGGGAGACCCAGTACTTC
>TRBJ2-2|TRBV5-1|-|-
CASSPAGGSESGGPFTGELFF
TGCGCCAGCAGCCCGGCAGGGGGCTCGGAAAGCGGGGGGCCATTCACCGGGGAGCTGTTTTTT
>TRBJ1-2|TRBV5-5|-|TRBD1
CASSLSPGQGSYGYTF
TGTGCCAGCAGCTTATCGCCGGGACAGGGAAGCTATGGCTACACCTTC
>TRBJ2-3|TRBV18|-|-
CASSPSPPSGTDTQYF
TGTGCCAGCTCACCTAGCCCCCCTAGCGGCACAGATACGCAGTATTTT
>TRBJ2-3|TRBV11-2|-|TRBD2
CASSWRLAGSDTQYF
TGTGCCAGCAGCTGGCGACTAGCGGGGTCGGATACGCAGTATTTT
>TRBJ1-5|TRBV5-8|-|TRBD1
CASSYDRADQPQHF
TGTGCCAGCAGCTACGACAGGGCGGATCAGCCCCAGCATTTT
>TRBJ2-1|TRBV10-3|-|-
CALSTTTEEQFF
TGTGCCCTCTCTACGACTACGGAGGAGCAGTTCTTC
>TRBJ2-3|TRBV3-1/TRBV3-2|few|TRBD2
CASSPSGGQSDTQYF
TGTGCCAGCAGCCCTAGCGGGGGGCAGTCAGATACGCAGTATTTT
>TRBJ2-3|TRBV10-3|-|TRBD2
CAISEHTSGGLHTSTDTQYF
TGTGCCATCAGTGAGCATACTAGCGGGGGGCTCCATACTAGCACAGATACGCAGTATTTT
>TRBJ1-2|TRBV6-5|few|-
CASTPPSEYYGYTF
TGTGCCAGCACCCCCCCGTCGGAGTACTATGGCTACACCTTC
>TRBJ1-1|TRBV6-5|-|TRBD1
CASSLTGDTEAFF
TGTGCCAGCAGTCTAACAGGGGATACTGAAGCTTTCTTT
>TRBJ2-2|TRBV7-6|-|-
CASSRGTESTGELFF
TGTGCCAGCAGCCGCGGGACGGAGAGCACCGGGGAGCTGTTTTTT
>TRBJ2-3|TRBV18|-|TRBD1
CASSLGTGSSTDTQYF
TGTGCCAGCTCACTTGGGACAGGGTCAAGCACAGATACGCAGTATTTT
>TRBJ1-6|TRBV21-1|-|-
CASSNGELLTRYNSPLHF
TGTGCCAGCAGCAACGGGGAGCTATTAACCAGGTATAATTCACCCCTCCACTTT